The 16 T cell receptor beta chains below all came from one sample that was sequenced in a study of immune heterogeneity within non-small cell lung tumors. It was a multiplex PCR that amplified TCR beta CDR3, with 32 V and 13 J primers. Via MiXCR, TCRdb re-called the multiplex PCR reads, giving one row per CDR3 protein. In the table there are around 4,700 distinct CDR3 sequences, approximately 22% of which are singletons. Bulk tumor genomic DNA served as template, at roughly 600 ng per sample. Several biopsies per primary tumor, spaced far apart, were taken during surgery. Curative surgery was undertaken by patients, who had untreated, newly diagnosed non-small cell lung cancer. What was sequenced was lung tumor tissue. The source of these receptors is a man aged 60 to 69 with non-small cell lung cancer.

The chain joins TRBV20-1 to TRBJ1-1, with D unclear. V was shortened by 5 bases and J by 4 bases, with 20 bases between the two germline ends. The CDR3 has 15 amino acids. Germline CDR1 and CDR2: DFQATT and SNEGSKA (reference sequence). The CDR3 coding sequence is TGCAGTGCTTCCCCGTTGAGGGTGAAGGCCACTGAAGCTTTCTTT. Its protein is CSASPLRVKATEAFF.

Within the sample, this clonotype is medium-sized. The chain employs TRBV5-1 and TRBJ1-2; no firm D call. The V gene's germline CDR1 is SGHRS and CDR2 YFSETQ. The CDR3 runs to 15 residues. V lost 0 bases, J lost 1 base, and 10 bases lay in between. The CDR3 loop is CASSLARGGNYGYTF. The CDR3 region has the DNA TGCGCCAGCAGCTTGGCCCGAGGTGGTAACTATGGCTACACCTTC.

The chain is built from TRBV28 and TRBJ2-1; 9 nucleotides align to TRBD1. Germline CDR1 and CDR2: MDHEN and SYDVKM. J lost 8 bases, V lost 5 bases, and 13 bases had no gene match. This CDR3 is 16 amino acids long. This CDR3 is CASSQEQGAKFDEQFF. CDR3 bases: TGTGCCAGCAGTCAAGAACAGGGGGCCAAGTTCGATGAGCAGTTCTTC.

This clonotype was seen a few times. The chain links TRBV15 to TRBJ2-3; D uncertain. Trimming removed 0 bases at V and 2 bases at J, with 12 bases between. The CDR3 is 16 amino acids. Germline loops: CDR1 LNHNV, CDR2 YYDKDF (reference sequence). CDR3 sequence: CATSRDLGLHTDTQYF. The CDR3 DNA is TGTGCCACCAGCAGAGATCTAGGGTTACACACAGATACGCAGTATTTT. Filled out from reference TRBV15 and TRBJ2-3, the complete variable domain reads DAMVIQNPRYQVTQFGKPVTLSCSQTLNHNVMYWYQQKSSQAPKLLFHYYDKDFNNEADTPDNFQSRRPNTSFCFLDIRSPGLGDTAMYLCATSRDLGLHTDTQYFGPGTRLTVL.

This clonotype is medium-sized in the sample. This chain connects TRBV20-1 to TRBJ2-7, with D tentatively TRBD2 (6 bases). Deletions cut 6 bases from V and 0 bases from J, with 27 bases between. CDR3 length equals 18 residues. The germline gives CDR1 DFQATT, CDR2 SNEGSKA (reference sequence). The CDR3 reads CSAENKALLGGISYEQYF. For the CDR3, the DNA is TGCAGTGCCGAGAATAAGGCCCTTTTGGGGGGTATCTCCTACGAGCAGTACTTC.

Within the sample, this clonotype is medium-sized (0.01 to 0.1%). The rearrangement links TRBV18 to TRBJ1-6; a possible D gene is TRBD1 (5 bases). This CDR3 spans 14 amino acids. The germline CDR1 and CDR2 sequences are KGHSH and LQKENI. Trimming removed 2 bases at V and 11 bases at J, with 13 bases between. The CDR3 reads CASSPGADAPPLHF. In nucleotides, the CDR3 is TGTGCCAGCTCACCAGGGGCCGATGCCCCACCCCTCCACTTT.

This clonotype qualifies as medium-sized. The J gene is TRBJ2-3, the V gene TRBV12-3 or TRBV12-4; D is undetermined. This CDR3 has 13 residues. V was cut by 5 bases and J by 2 bases, with 8 bases left in between. DNA for the CDR3: TGTGCCAGCAGTGGAGACAACACAGATACGCAGTATTTT. It encodes CASSGDNTDTQYF.

The table lists this clonotype with a few counts. V is TRBV19 and J is TRBJ2-1; tentatively, D is TRBD1 or TRBD2 (8 bases each). Trimming left V 5 bases short and J 1 base short, with 21 bases between. The V gene's germline CDR1 is LNHDA and CDR2 SQIVND (reference sequence). This CDR3 has 18 residues. This CDR3 reads CASSVDRGRGGSYNEQFF. For the CDR3, the DNA is TGTGCCAGTAGTGTCGACAGGGGTCGGGGGGGTTCCTACAATGAGCAGTTCTTC.

The chain is built from TRBV19 and TRBJ2-1; D possibly corresponds to TRBD2 (5 bases). Looked up from germline, CDR1 is LNHDA and CDR2 is SQIVND (reference sequence). V lost 1 base to trimming and J lost 8 bases, with 12 bases between them. The CDR3 is 14 amino acids. CDR3 protein: CASSIGTGVDEQFF. The CDR3 nucleotides read TGTGCCAGTAGTATAGGGACTGGGGTCGATGAGCAGTTCTTC.

V usage is TRBV10-2 and J usage is TRBJ1-2; no reliable D call. CDR1 is WSHSY and CDR2 is SAAADI in the germline V gene. The CDR3 consists of 14 residues. V lost 0 bases and J lost 4, with 9 bases in between. The DNA of the CDR3 is TGCGCCAGCAGTGAGTCTGACAAGATCTATGGCTACACCTTC. It is translated as CASSESDKIYGYTF.

Sample share makes this clonotype medium-sized (0.01 to 0.1%). The gene calls are TRBV12-3 or TRBV12-4 and TRBJ2-1; D is unclear. The CDR3 length is 14 residues. V was clipped by 1 base and J by 9 bases, with 13 bases between them. The CDR3 coding sequence is TGTGCCAGCAGTTTAGTCCCGGTCAAATCTGAGCAGTTCTTC. Its protein is CASSLVPVKSEQFF.

In this sample, this clonotype turned up once. The chain recombines TRBV20-1 with TRBJ2-1, with D possibly TRBD2 on 6 matching bases. V was clipped by 4 bases and J by 6 bases, with 13 bases between them. Germline CDR1 and CDR2: DFQATT and SNEGSKA (reference sequence). CDR3 length equals 13 residues. CDR3 sequence (DNA): TGCAGTGCTAAAGCGGGCCTAGTCAATGAGCAGTTCTTC. The encoded protein is CSAKAGLVNEQFF.

Here the CDR3 DNA reads TGTGCCAGTTATAAAGATACATCCGATGAGCAGTTCTTC. Translation gives CASYKDTSDEQFF. V usage is TRBV12-3 or TRBV12-4 and J usage is TRBJ2-1, with unresolved D. The CDR3 is 13 amino acids. Trimming took 9 bases from V and 8 from J, leaving 17 bases between them.

In its sample, this clonotype was seen a few times. CDR3 protein: CASSSIAGVGSDTQYF. The CDR3, as DNA: TGTGCCAGCAGCTCAATAGCGGGAGTAGGCTCAGATACGCAGTATTTT. V usage is TRBV7-9 and J usage is TRBJ2-3; TRBD2 agrees at 9 bases. J gave up 4 bases and V 4 bases, and 9 bases lay outside the gene matches. Germline-derived CDR1 and CDR2 are SEHNR and FQNEAQ (reference sequence). CDR3 length: 16 amino acids.

This clonotype is labeled medium-sized. The rearrangement links TRBV4-1 to TRBJ1-1, with TRBD1 matching over 8 bases. V lost 2 bases, J lost 7 bases, and 9 bases stayed unmatched. Per the germline V gene, CDR1 is MGHRA and CDR2 is YSYEKL. The CDR3 is 15 amino acids. CDR3 loop: CASSQPTGGGGEAFF. CDR3 DNA sequence: TGCGCCAGCAGCCAACCAACAGGGGGTGGAGGTGAAGCTTTCTTT.

The V call is TRBV19, the J call TRBJ1-1, with unresolved D. The length of the CDR3 is 13 residues. The germline V gene has CDR1 LNHDA and CDR2 SQIVND (reference sequence). V lost 6 bases to trimming and J lost 3 bases, with 11 bases between them. The CDR3, as DNA: TGTGCCAGTAGACGGGGTCCTGACACTGAAGCTTTCTTT. Translated: CASRRGPDTEAFF.